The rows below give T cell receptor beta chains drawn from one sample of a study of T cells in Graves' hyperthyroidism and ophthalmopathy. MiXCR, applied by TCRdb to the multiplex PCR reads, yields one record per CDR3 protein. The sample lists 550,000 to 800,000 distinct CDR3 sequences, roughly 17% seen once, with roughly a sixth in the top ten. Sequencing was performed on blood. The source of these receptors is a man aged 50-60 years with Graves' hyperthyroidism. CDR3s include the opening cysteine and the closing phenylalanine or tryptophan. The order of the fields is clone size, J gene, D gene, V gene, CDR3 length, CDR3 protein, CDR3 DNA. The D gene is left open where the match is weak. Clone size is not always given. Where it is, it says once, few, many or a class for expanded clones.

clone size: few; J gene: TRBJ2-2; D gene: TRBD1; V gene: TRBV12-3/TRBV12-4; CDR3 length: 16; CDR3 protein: CASSLGQASNTGELFF; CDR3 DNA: TGTGCCAGCAGCCTAGGACAGGCCAGTAACACCGGGGAGCTGTTTTTT
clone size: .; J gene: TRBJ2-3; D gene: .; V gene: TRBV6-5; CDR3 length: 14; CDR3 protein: CASSYTRSTDTQYF; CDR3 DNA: TGTGCCAGCAGTTACACGAGAAGCACAGATACGCAGTATTTT
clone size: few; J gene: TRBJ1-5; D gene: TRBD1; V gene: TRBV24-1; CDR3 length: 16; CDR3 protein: CATSDSRGLSNQPQHF; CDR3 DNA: TGTGCCACCAGTGATAGCAGGGGGCTTAGCAATCAGCCCCAGCATTTT
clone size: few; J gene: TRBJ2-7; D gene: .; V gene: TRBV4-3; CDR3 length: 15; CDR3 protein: CASSQVGGTDYEQYF; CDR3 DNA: TGCGCCAGCAGCCAAGTTGGTGGGACTGACTACGAGCAGTACTTC
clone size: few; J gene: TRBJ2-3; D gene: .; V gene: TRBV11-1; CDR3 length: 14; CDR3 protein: CASSLTRSVDTQYF; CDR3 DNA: TGTGCCAGCAGTCTGACGCGGAGTGTGGATACGCAGTATTTT
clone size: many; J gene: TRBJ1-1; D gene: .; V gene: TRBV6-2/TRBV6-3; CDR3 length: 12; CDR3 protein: CASSRDQGKAFF; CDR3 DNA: TGTGCCAGCAGTCGGGACCAAGGTAAAGCTTTCTTT
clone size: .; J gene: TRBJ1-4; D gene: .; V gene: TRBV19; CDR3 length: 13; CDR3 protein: CASKFPGNGKLFF; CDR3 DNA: TGTGCCAGTAAGTTTCCAGGGAATGGAAAACTGTTTTTT
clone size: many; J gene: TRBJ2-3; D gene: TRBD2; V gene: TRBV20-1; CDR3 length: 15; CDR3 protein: CSAINLAGSTDTQYF; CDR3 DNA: TGCAGTGCCATAAACCTAGCGGGTAGCACAGATACGCAGTATTTT
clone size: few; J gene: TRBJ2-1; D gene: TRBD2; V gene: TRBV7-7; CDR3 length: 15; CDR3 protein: CASSPTSGRAYEQFF; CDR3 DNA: TGTGCTAGCAGCCCTACTAGCGGGAGGGCCTATGAGCAGTTCTTC
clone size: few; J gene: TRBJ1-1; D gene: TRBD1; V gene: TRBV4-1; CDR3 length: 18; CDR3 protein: CASSQVYPRTGVTTEAFF; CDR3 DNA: TGCGCCAGCAGCCAAGTTTATCCAAGGACAGGGGTGACCACTGAAGCTTTCTTT
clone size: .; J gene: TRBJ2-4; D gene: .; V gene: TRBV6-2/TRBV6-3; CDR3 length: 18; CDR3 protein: CASSSRDKGRRAKNIQYF; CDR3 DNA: TGTGCCAGCAGTTCCCGGGACAAGGGCCGGAGGGCCAAAAACATTCAGTACTTC
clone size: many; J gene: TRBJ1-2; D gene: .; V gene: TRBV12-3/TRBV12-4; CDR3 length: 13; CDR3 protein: CASNTGLNYGYTF; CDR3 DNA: TGTGCCAGCAATACAGGGCTTAACTATGGCTACACCTTC
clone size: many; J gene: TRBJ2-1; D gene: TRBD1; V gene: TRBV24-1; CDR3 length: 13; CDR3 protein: CATTDRVNNEQFF; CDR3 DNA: TGTGCCACCACGGACAGGGTGAACAATGAGCAGTTCTTC
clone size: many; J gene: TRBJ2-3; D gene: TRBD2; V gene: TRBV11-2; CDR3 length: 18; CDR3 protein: CASSPRSGRYPSTDTQYF; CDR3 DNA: TGTGCCAGCAGCCCGAGGAGCGGGAGATATCCTAGCACAGATACGCAGTATTTT
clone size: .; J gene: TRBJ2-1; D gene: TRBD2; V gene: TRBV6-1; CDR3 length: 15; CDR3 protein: CASIIIAGGINEQFF; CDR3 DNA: TGTGCCAGCATTATAATAGCGGGAGGGATCAATGAGCAGTTCTTC
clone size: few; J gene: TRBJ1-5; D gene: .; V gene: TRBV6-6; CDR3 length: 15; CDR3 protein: CASSYSSISNQPQHF; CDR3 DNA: TGTGCCAGCAGTTACTCCAGTATTAGCAATCAGCCCCAGCATTTT